The present T cell receptor beta chain was sequenced within a study of T-cell memory formation after mild COVID-19. Trimming removed 5 bases from V and 6 bases from J; junction bases left unmatched: 8. Germline V gives CDR1 SGHDT, CDR2 YYEEEE. This CDR3 has 14 residues. TCR alpha and TCR beta cDNA libraries carrying sample barcodes and UMIs were produced by 5'RACE using constant-segment primers. Each CDR3 protein gets one entry after TCRdb re-called the 5' RACE reads with MiXCR. The profile shows roughly 400,000 distinct CDR3 sequences, roughly 17% of them singletons. The table lists this clonotype with a few counts. Antigen unknown. Study results and caveats: Clones from the second wave (peaking day 37) had unconfirmed SARS-CoV-2 specificity. Certain responding clones were present in pre-infection memory, suggesting participation of cross-reactive memory.

The chain couples TRBV5-6 to TRBJ2-1; 7 positions agree with TRBD1. Specimen: PBMCs or a T cell subset sorted from them (not recorded which). This TCR derives from a man aged 18 to 35 who had mild COVID-19 (a few samples of this study predate the infection). Cell type and time point are not known. The CDR3 region has the DNA TGTGCCAGCAGGCGACAGGGACCCCCCAATGAGCAGTTCTTC. Residues: CASRRQGPPNEQFF.